Listed here are 25 T cell receptor beta chains from one sample, sequenced in a study of blood T cell repertoires in COVID-19. The protocol was immunoSEQ multiplex PCR, while the TCRdb copy is restricted to in-frame clones and leaves out a portion. This table has around 390,000 clones, just under 90% appearing once. Sequencing used PBMCs or T cells enriched from blood (not recorded which). All receptors come from a woman in her forties or fifties who had recovered from COVID-19.

The genes are TRBV6-2 or TRBV6-3 and TRBJ1-4; D might be TRBD1 (5 bases). The CDR3 spans 14 residues. Trimming pared 5 bases from V and 0 bases from J, leaving 7 bases between. The germline gives CDR1 MNHEY, CDR2 SVGEGT. This CDR3 is CASSGTATNEKLFF. CDR3 nucleotide sequence: TGTGCCAGCAGTGGGACTGCAACTAATGAAAAACTGTTTTTT.

The CDR3 DNA follows: TGTGCCAGCGACGGTGCGGGGAGCAATCAGCCCCAGCATTTT. This encodes CASDGAGSNQPQHF. The chain is built from TRBV2 and TRBJ1-5; D remains ambiguous. The CDR3 is made up of 14 amino acids. CDR1 and CDR2 from the germline V gene are SNHLY and FYNNEI. The V gene lost 8 bases and the J gene lost 1 base, with 12 bases spanning the gap.

The chain couples TRBV7-9 to TRBJ1-5, with 8 bases identical to TRBD1. The CDR3 covers 13 residues. Trimming took 2 bases from V and 12 from J; bases not matched to a gene: 6. CDR1 is SEHNR, CDR2 FQNEAQ, per germline (reference sequence). CDR3 amino acids: CASSLSPGTGQHF. The DNA of the CDR3 is TGTGCCAGCAGCTTATCGCCCGGGACAGGCCAGCATTTT.

The chain combines TRBV29-1 with TRBJ2-1; TRBD2 matches at 10 bases. Germline lookup yields CDR1 SQVTM and CDR2 ANQGSEA. The V segment lost 2 bases and the J segment 9 bases; nucleotides outside the gene matches: 4. The length of the CDR3 is 13 residues. CDR3 loop: CSVESAGGSEQFF. CDR3 nucleotide sequence: TGCAGCGTTGAATCAGCGGGGGGGAGTGAGCAGTTCTTC.

The CDR3 DNA follows: TGTGCCAGCAGTGGGGGGACAGGGGGATTGGGTCAGCCCCAGCATTTT. Amino acid sequence: CASSGGTGGLGQPQHF. J is TRBJ1-5 and V is TRBV6-1; TRBD1 agrees at 11 bases. There are 16 residues in the CDR3. The germline CDR1 and CDR2 sequences are MNHNS and SASEGT. After removal of 4 bases from V and 6 bases from J, the junction contained 8 bases not matched to a gene.

The chain carries TRBV10-2 and TRBJ2-1, with 10 bases identical to TRBD2. Per the germline V gene, CDR1 is WSHSY and CDR2 is SAAADI. This CDR3 comprises 18 residues. The V and J ends lost 5 bases and 0 bases, in that order; junction bases with no gene match: 10. In nucleotides, the CDR3 is TGCGCCAGCAGTCAAGCGGGGGGGACATCGGGCTCCTACAATGAGCAGTTCTTC. Encoded protein: CASSQAGGTSGSYNEQFF.

CDR3 in amino acids: CSAVGDDQPQHF. The CDR3 bases are TGCAGCGCCGTCGGTGATGATCAGCCCCAGCATTTT. The chain joins TRBV29-1 to TRBJ1-5; D gene ambiguous. Trimming pared 7 bases from V and 5 bases from J, leaving 12 bases between. Germline lookup yields CDR1 SQVTM and CDR2 ANQGSEA. The CDR3 spans 12 residues.

As DNA, the CDR3 is TGTGCCAGCAGCCGATCGGTGGGAGGGGAGGGAGAGACCCAGTACTTC. It yields the protein CASSRSVGGEGETQYF. J is TRBJ2-5 and V is TRBV11-2; 7 bases are shared with TRBD2. J was trimmed by 4 bases and V by 5 bases; bases with no gene match: 13. The CDR3 has 16 amino acids. The V gene's germline CDR1 is SGHAT and CDR2 FQNNGV.

This clone was detected once. The chain uses TRBV24-1 and TRBJ2-2, with a weak D call TRBD1 (6 bases). Germline V gene sequence: CDR1 KGHDR, CDR2 SFDVKD. Trimming took 7 bases from V and 0 from J, leaving 11 bases between them. The CDR3 loop spans 15 amino acids. The CDR3 is CATSRQVSNTGELFF. CDR3 DNA sequence: TGTGCCACCAGCCGACAGGTTTCGAACACCGGGGAGCTGTTTTTT.

Points on this clone: The junction departs from the called germline gene at one end, perhaps through a read error. The CDR3 here is CASTLDTPGDGYTF. The CDR3 DNA follows: TGCGCCAGCACCTTGGACACCCCAGGCGATGGCTACACCTTC. V usage is TRBV5-1 and J usage is TRBJ1-2, with D possibly TRBD1 on 5 matching bases. Germline V gene data show CDR1 as SGHRS and CDR2 as YFSETQ. The CDR3 has 14 amino acids. Filled out from reference TRBV5-1 and TRBJ1-2, the complete variable domain reads KAGVTQTPRYLIKTRGQQVTLSCSPISGHRSVSWYQQTPGQGLQFLFEYFSETQRNKGNFPGRFSGRQFSNSRSEMNVSTLELGDSALYLCASTLDTPGDGYTFGSGTRLTVV.

The chain has TRBV3-1 (or the pseudogene TRBV3-2) and TRBJ2-7; a possible D gene is TRBD1 (5 bases). Germline CDR1 is LGHDT and CDR2 is YNNKEL (reference sequence). The ends were cut back, 2 bases at V and 2 bases at J, with 19 bases in the middle. The CDR3 is 17 residues long. The CDR3 here is CASSQRQSRVSTYEQYF. CDR3 nucleotides: TGTGCCAGCAGCCAACGGCAGAGCAGGGTGTCCACCTACGAGCAGTACTTC.

This chain connects TRBV5-4 to TRBJ2-3; 9 bases align to TRBD2. The CDR3 sequence is 18 residues long. CDR1 and CDR2 from the germline V gene are SGHNT and YYREEE (reference sequence). V was pared by 0 bases and J by 1 base, with 9 bases of the junction left unmatched. The CDR3 coding sequence is TGTGCCAGCAGCTTGGAGGTAGCGGGGGCCGGGGGCACAGATACGCAGTATTTT. This codes for CASSLEVAGAGGTDTQYF.

This clone was counted once. The J gene is TRBJ2-1, the V gene TRBV3-1 (or the pseudogene TRBV3-2); 12 nucleotides line up with TRBD2. V shed 4 bases, J shed 7 bases, and the junction held 2 bases outside the gene matches. The V gene's germline CDR1 is LGHDT and CDR2 YNNKEL (reference sequence). The CDR3 extends over 14 amino acids. The CDR3 bases are TGTGCCAGCAGCCGTACTAGCGGGGGGAATGAGCAGTTCTTC. Its protein product is CASSRTSGGNEQFF.

V usage is TRBV28 and J usage is TRBJ1-1; 8 bases are shared with TRBD1. The V gene's germline CDR1 is MDHEN and CDR2 SYDVKM. V gave up 7 bases and J gave up 6 bases; unmatched junction bases: 7. This CDR3 is 13 amino acids long. CDR3 nucleotide sequence: TGTGCCAGCATCCGGGGACAGGATTCTGAAGCTTTCTTT. It translates to CASIRGQDSEAFF.

The chain has TRBV5-1 and TRBJ1-2; D possibly corresponds to TRBD1 (6 bases). The CDR3 sequence is 14 residues long. The V gene lost 4 bases and the J gene lost 0 bases, with 10 bases spanning the gap. Germline CDR1 and CDR2: SGHRS and YFSETQ. CDR3 protein: CASSPWTANYGYTF. CDR3 nucleotide sequence: TGCGCCAGCAGCCCATGGACAGCTAACTATGGCTACACCTTC.

The chain uses TRBV11-2 and TRBJ1-2; D might be TRBD1 (5 bases). Per germline, CDR1 SGHAT and CDR2 FQNNGV. This CDR3 region has 17 residues. V dropped 3 bases and J dropped 4 bases, with 21 bases sitting between them. As DNA, the CDR3 is TGTGCCAGCAGCTTTTTAGAGGTGGTGGGAAGGGGCTATGGCTACACCTTC. Translating it yields CASSFLEVVGRGYGYTF.

The chain employs TRBV19 and TRBJ1-2, with unresolved D. The CDR3 loop spans 15 amino acids. CDR1 is LNHDA, CDR2 SQIVND, per germline (reference sequence). Deletions cut 5 bases from V and 2 bases from J, with 15 bases between. This CDR3 reads CASSGYASANYGYTF. CDR3 bases: TGTGCCAGTAGTGGGTACGCTTCAGCGAACTATGGCTACACCTTC.

This clone was counted a single time. J is TRBJ1-2 and V is TRBV6-5; the D is unclear. The CDR3 is made up of 13 amino acids. The V and J ends lost 5 bases and 4 bases respectively, with 11 bases between them. Per germline, CDR1 MNHEY and CDR2 SVGAGI. CDR3 DNA: TGTGCCAGCAGTACCGGGAATTTCTATGGCTACACCTTC. This translates into CASSTGNFYGYTF.

This clone has just one count. V gene TRBV30 combines with J gene TRBJ1-1, with 7 bases identical to TRBD1. The ends lost 2 bases at V and 3 bases at J; junction bases unmatched: 3. The CDR3 is made up of 13 amino acids. Germline loops: CDR1 GTSNPN, CDR2 SVGIG (reference sequence). CDR3 DNA: TGTGCCTGGAGTACCCAGGGGGACACTGAAGCTTTCTTT. Translated, it gives CAWSTQGDTEAFF.

The CDR3 loop reads CASSDTPGQRRTGELFF. The CDR3 coding sequence is TGTGCCAGCAGTGATACACCGGGACAACGTCGCACCGGGGAGCTGTTTTTT. The chain uses TRBV2 and TRBJ2-2; perhaps TRBD1 as D (6 bases). CDR3 length equals 17 residues. Germline CDR1 SNHLY, CDR2 FYNNEI. Trimming cost V 3 bases and J 4 bases, with 18 bases left between them.

This chain uses TRBV19 with TRBJ1-5; 8 bases line up with TRBD1. V shed 9 bases and J 6 bases; nucleotides not matched to a gene: 16. In germline, CDR1 is LNHDA, CDR2 SQIVND (reference sequence). The CDR3 length is 16 residues. As DNA, the CDR3 is TGTGCCAGCAGGGGGGGGGCGGACAGGGTCACTCAGCCCCAGCATTTT. Translating gives CASRGGADRVTQPQHF.

This clone was seen a few times. The genes are TRBV4-1 and TRBJ2-1; maybe TRBD1 (6 bases). V lost 2 bases to trimming and J lost 7 bases, with 18 bases between them. The CDR3 loop spans 16 amino acids. From germline, CDR1 is MGHRA and CDR2 YSYEKL. The CDR3 DNA reads TGCGCCAGCAGCCAATTATCAAAAGGGACATCGAATGAGCAGTTCTTC. Amino acid sequence: CASSQLSKGTSNEQFF.

The CDR3 loop is CASSFQENTEAFF. The CDR3 coding sequence is TGTGCCAGCAGTTTCCAGGAGAACACTGAAGCTTTCTTT. The chain is built from TRBV27 and TRBJ1-1, with unresolved D. V lost 3 bases to trimming and J lost 1 base, with 6 bases between them. The CDR3 loop spans 13 amino acids. Germline V gene data show CDR1 as MNHEY and CDR2 as SMNVEV (reference sequence).

This chain uses TRBV7-9 with TRBJ1-2; D is undetermined. Trimming pared 1 base from V and 3 bases from J, leaving 12 bases between. The CDR3 length is 15 residues. From germline, CDR1 is SEHNR and CDR2 FQNEAQ (reference sequence). The CDR3 protein is CASSLDGGWDYGYTF. CDR3 coding DNA: TGTGCCAGCAGCTTAGATGGAGGGTGGGACTATGGCTACACCTTC. Supplemented by reference TRBV7-9 and TRBJ1-2, the full variable domain reads DTGVSQNPRHKITKRGQNVTFRCDPISEHNRLYWYRQTLGQGPEFLTYFQNEAQLEKSRLLSDRFSAERPKGSFSTLEIQRTEQGDSAMYLCASSLDGGWDYGYTFGSGTRLTVV.

The V gene is TRBV3-1 (or the pseudogene TRBV3-2), the J gene TRBJ2-7; D call uncertain. CDR3 length: 12 amino acids. Germline-derived CDR1 and CDR2 are LGHDT and YNNKEL (reference sequence). V lost 3 bases, J lost 2 bases, and 5 bases lay in between. CDR3 amino acids: CASSHSAYEQYF. As DNA, the CDR3 is TGTGCCAGCAGCCACTCTGCCTACGAGCAGTACTTC.